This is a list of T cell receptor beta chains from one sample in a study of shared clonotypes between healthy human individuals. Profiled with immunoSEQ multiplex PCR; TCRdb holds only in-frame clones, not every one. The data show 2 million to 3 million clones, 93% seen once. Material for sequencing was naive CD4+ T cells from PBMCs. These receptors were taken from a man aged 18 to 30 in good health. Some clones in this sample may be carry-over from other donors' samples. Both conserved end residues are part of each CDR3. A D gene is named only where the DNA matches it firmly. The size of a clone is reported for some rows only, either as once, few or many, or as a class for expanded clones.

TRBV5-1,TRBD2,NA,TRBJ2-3,TGCGCCAGCAGCCCCAGCGGGAGGGCCGCTGATACGCAGTATTTT,CASSPSGRAADTQYF
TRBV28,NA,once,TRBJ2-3,TGTGCCAGCAGTAGGGCGACAAGGGATACGCAGTATTTT,CASSRATRDTQYF
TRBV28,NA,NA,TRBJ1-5,TGTGCCAGCAGTTTACCCCGTCCGGGGGGTGGCCAGCCCCAGCATTTT,CASSLPRPGGGQPQHF
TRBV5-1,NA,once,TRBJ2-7,TGCGCCAGCAGCTTGTTCGGGTTCGACGAGCAGTACTTC,CASSLFGFDEQYF
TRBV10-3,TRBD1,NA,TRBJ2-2,TGTGCCAGTGCAGGGGGCACCGGGGAGCTGTTTTTT,CASAGGTGELFF
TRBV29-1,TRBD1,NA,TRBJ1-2,TGCAGCGTTGGGGACAGGGGGTTAGTCTATGGCTACACCTTC,CSVGDRGLVYGYTF
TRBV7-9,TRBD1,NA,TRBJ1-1,TGTGCCAGCAGCACCGTCCGGGGACAGAGCACTGAAGCTTTCTTT,CASSTVRGQSTEAFF
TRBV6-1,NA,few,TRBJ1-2,TGTGCCAGCAGTGATGTCAGCCGATATGGCTACACCTTC,CASSDVSRYGYTF
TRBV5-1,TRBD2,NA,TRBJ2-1,TGCGCCAGCAGCTTGGTACTAGCGGGTCACAATGAGCAGTTCTTC,CASSLVLAGHNEQFF
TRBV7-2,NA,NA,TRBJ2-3,TGTGCCAGCAGCTTATCCGATACGCAGTATTTT,CASSLSDTQYF
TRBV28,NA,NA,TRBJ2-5,TGTGCCAGCAGGTCCCGAGGGGCGTTGGAGACCCAGTACTTC,CASRSRGALETQYF
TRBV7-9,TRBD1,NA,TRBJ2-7,TGTGCCAGCACCCGACAGGGGCCCTCCTACGAGCAGTACTTC,CASTRQGPSYEQYF
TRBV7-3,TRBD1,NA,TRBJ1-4,TGTGCCAGCAGCGGACAGGCTCCCGCAACTAATGAAAAACTGTTTTTT,CASSGQAPATNEKLFF
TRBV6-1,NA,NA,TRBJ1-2,TGTGCCAGCAGTGAAAGGGGTGACTATGGCTACACCTTC,CASSERGDYGYTF
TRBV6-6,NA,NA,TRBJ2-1,TGTGCCAGCAGTTACTCCCTTCCTAGGAATGAGCAGTTCTTC,CASSYSLPRNEQFF
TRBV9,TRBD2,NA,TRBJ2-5,TGTGCCAGCAGCGTAGTCGGGAGGGGGGAGACCCAGTACTTC,CASSVVGRGETQYF
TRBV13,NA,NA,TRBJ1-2,TGTGCCAGCAGCTCTAGGGCAGCCGTCTATGGCTACACCTTC,CASSSRAAVYGYTF
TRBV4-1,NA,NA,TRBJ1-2,TGCGCCAGCAGCCAAGGTCCCAGCAGGGAAAAGGCCCTAGCGCCTAACTATGGCTACACCTTC,CASSQGPSREKALAPNYGYTF
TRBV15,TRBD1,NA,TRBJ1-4,TGTGCCACCAGCAGAGACCTGCGGGACAGGGGGAGGGAAAAACTGTTTTTT,CATSRDLRDRGREKLFF
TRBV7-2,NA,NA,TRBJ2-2,TGTGCCAGCACCCGGGACCGGAACACCGGGGAGCTGTTTTTT,CASTRDRNTGELFF
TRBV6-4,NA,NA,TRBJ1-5,TGTGCCAGCAGTGACTCGCGTCGAAGGACAGCAAATCATAGCAATCAGCCCCAGCATTTT,CASSDSRRRTANHSNQPQHF
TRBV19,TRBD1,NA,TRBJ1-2,TGTGCCAGTAGTCCCCGGGACAGACCTTTGGGGGGCTACACCTTC,CASSPRDRPLGGYTF
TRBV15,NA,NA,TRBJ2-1,TGTGCCACCAGCAGAGTACCCCTAGTTGTCTTC,CATSRVPLVVF
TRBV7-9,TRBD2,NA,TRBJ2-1,TGTGCCAGCAGCGGCGGGTCTAGCGGGAGCTTATACAATGAGCAGTTCTTC,CASSGGSSGSLYNEQFF
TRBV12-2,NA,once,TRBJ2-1,TGTGCAAGTCGCTGGCCCAACAATTCTTCGAACTTACTCATCCCAGATGAGCAGTTCTTC,CASRWPNNSSNLLIPDEQFF
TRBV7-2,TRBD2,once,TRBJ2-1,TGTGCCAGCAGCTTCACTAGCGCCTCCTACAATGAGCAGTTCTTC,CASSFTSASYNEQFF
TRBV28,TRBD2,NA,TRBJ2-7,TGTGCCAGCAGCTACCTCGGGGGGGATAAGGACGAGCAGTACTTC,CASSYLGGDKDEQYF
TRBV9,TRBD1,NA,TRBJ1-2,TGTGCCAGCAGTGCGACTACCGGGACAGCCTATGGCTACACCTTC,CASSATTGTAYGYTF
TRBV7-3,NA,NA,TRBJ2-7,TGTGCCAGCAGCTTATACAGGCACTACGAGCAGTACTTC,CASSLYRHYEQYF
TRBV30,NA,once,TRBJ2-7,TGTGCCTGGAGTGTGGAGACCTACGAGCAGTACTTC,CAWSVETYEQYF
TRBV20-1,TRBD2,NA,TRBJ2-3,TGCAGTGCTAGTTCCACTAGCGGTCCGTATTTT,CSASSTSGPYF
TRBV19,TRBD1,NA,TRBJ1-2,TGTGCCAGTAGACCAGGACAGGCCCATGGCTACACCTTC,CASRPGQAHGYTF
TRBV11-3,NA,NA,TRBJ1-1,TGTGCCAGCAGCTTTGATAAGAACACTGAAGCTTTCTTT,CASSFDKNTEAFF